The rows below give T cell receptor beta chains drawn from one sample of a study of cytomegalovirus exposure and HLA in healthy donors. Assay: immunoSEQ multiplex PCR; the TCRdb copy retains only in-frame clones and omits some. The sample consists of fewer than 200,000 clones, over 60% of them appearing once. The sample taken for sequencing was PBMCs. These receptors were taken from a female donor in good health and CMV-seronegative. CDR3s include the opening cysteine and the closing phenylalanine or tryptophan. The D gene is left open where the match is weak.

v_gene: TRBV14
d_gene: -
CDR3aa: CASSQVEGDEQYF

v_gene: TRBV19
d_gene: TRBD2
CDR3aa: CASEGLAGHEQYF

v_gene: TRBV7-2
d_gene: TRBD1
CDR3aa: CASSLGQGTSYEQYF

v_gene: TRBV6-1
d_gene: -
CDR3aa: CASRPDQGSGELFF

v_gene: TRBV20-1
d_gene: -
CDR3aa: CSARAGETQYF

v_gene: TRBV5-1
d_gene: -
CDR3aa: CATKKGGEEETQYF

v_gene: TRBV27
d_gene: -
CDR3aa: CASSLRQPRDTF

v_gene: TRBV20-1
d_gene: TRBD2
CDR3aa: CSAAGGQYF

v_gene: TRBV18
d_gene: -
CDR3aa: CASSPIRTEAFF

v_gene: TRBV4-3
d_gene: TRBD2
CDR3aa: CASSPSKPGLAGADDTQYF

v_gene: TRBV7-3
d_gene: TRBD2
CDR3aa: CASSVSGGAYNEQFF

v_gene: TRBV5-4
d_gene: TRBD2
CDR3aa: CASSLGAGGRAFF

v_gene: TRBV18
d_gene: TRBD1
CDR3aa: CASSQGATNTGELFF

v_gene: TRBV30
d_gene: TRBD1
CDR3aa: CAWSRQGVAFF

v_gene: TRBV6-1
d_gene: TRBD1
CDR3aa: CASSGGQGATDTQYF

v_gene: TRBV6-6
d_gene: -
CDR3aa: CASSAPLVSYNEQFF

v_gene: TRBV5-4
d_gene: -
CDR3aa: CASSENSGPAYEQYF

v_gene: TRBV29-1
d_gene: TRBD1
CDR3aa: CSVNTGQNNEKLSF

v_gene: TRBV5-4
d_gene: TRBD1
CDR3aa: CASSLEQGPQETQYF

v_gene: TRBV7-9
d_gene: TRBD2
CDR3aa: CASSLDSRGTGELFF

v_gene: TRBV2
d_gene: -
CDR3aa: CASTRVGNTEAFF

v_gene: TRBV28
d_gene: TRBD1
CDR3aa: CASSLDRPLSYEQYF

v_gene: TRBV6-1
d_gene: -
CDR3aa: CASSDDIGELFF

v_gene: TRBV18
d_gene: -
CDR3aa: CASSQSQGADTQYF

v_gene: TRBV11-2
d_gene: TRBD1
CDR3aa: CASSLTGGPYNEQFF

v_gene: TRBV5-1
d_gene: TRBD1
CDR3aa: CASSFSGGQETQYF